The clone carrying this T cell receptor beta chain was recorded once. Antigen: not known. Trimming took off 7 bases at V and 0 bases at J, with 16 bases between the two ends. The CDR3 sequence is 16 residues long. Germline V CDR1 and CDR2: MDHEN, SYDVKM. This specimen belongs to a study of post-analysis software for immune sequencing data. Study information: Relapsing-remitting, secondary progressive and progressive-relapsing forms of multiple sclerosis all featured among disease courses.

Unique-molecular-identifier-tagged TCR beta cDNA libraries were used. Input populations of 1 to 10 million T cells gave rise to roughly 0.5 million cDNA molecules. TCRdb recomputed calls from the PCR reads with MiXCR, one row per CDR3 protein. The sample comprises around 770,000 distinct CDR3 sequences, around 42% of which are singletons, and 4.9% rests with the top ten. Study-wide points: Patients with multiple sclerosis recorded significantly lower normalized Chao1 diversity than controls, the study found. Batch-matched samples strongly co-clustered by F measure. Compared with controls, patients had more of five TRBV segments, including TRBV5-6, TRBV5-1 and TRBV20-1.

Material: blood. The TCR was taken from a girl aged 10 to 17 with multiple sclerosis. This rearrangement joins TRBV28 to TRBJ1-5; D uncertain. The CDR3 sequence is CASKSWQYDSNQPQHF. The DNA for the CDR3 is TGTGCCAGCAAGAGTTGGCAGTACGATAGCAATCAGCCCCAGCATTTT.